The sequence of this T cell receptor (beta chain) was determined in a study of blood T cell repertoires in COVID-19. How the authors handled the data: Amplifying reference gene primers gave estimates of nucleated cell counts. TCRdb keeps only in-frame clones here, not all; method: immunoSEQ multiplex PCR. The DNA was the basis for D and trimming; V, J and clone size are from that table. The sample carries around 100,000 clones, roughly 86% recorded once. CDR1 is ENHRY and CDR2 is SYGVKD in the germline V gene. The V segment lost 3 bases and the J segment 5 bases; nucleotides outside the gene matches: 8. The CDR3 sequence is 15 residues long.

The chain combines TRBV10-3 with TRBJ2-5; 8 bases align to TRBD2. The source is a man aged 35 to 55 with acute or convalescent COVID-19. Sequenced material: peripheral blood. In DNA form, the CDR3 reads TGTGCCATCAGTGAACGGGGGGGCCATCGGGAGACCCAGTACTTC. Translating gives CAISERGGHRETQYF.